The 5 T cell receptor beta chains reported below all come from one sample, sequenced in a study of TIL therapy for anti-PD-1-resistant metastatic lung cancer. Described time point: pre-treatment sample, taken before nivolumab and TIL therapy. Tumor tissue came from excised metastases, mostly pleural nodules or supraclavicular lymph nodes. Sequencing used immunoSEQ v3. Method: immunoSEQ multiplex PCR; TCRdb's copy keeps in-frame clones and lacks some. The data hold 95,000 or so clones, with around 71% observed a single time. The material was tumor tissue, obtained at baseline. These receptors all come from a person aged 25 to 80 with non-small cell lung cancer.

The CDR3 nucleotides are TGTGCCAGCAGATTGTGGGGTATGGCGACAGCCTCTAGCGGCTACACCTTC. This encodes CASRLWGMATASSGYTF. The rearrangement joins TRBV28 to TRBJ1-2, with D possibly TRBD1 on 5 matching bases. V was pared by 6 bases and J by 8 bases, with 28 bases between. The CDR3 is 17 residues long. Germline lookup yields CDR1 MDHEN and CDR2 SYDVKM.

The chain combines TRBV5-1 with TRBJ1-4, with D perhaps matching TRBD1 (5 bases). The CDR3 is made up of 18 amino acids. Germline V CDR1 and CDR2: SGHRS, YFSETQ. Trimming shortened V by 4 bases and J by 0 bases, and 19 bases separated the two germline ends. CDR3 in DNA: TGCGCCAGCAGCCCCGGACAAGCAGATGTTGCAACTAATGAAAAACTGTTTTTT. Translated, it gives CASSPGQADVATNEKLFF. Combining the CDR3 with reference TRBV5-1 and TRBJ1-4 gives the whole variable domain KAGVTQTPRYLIKTRGQQVTLSCSPISGHRSVSWYQQTPGQGLQFLFEYFSETQRNKGNFPGRFSGRQFSNSRSEMNVSTLELGDSALYLCASSPGQADVATNEKLFFGSGTQLSVL.

This clone has more than one count but fewer than ten. The V gene is TRBV19, the J gene TRBJ1-5; D remains unclear. V dropped 7 bases and J dropped 0 bases, with 16 bases sitting between them. Germline values: CDR1 LNHDA, CDR2 SQIVND (reference sequence). The CDR3 is 16 amino acids. The CDR3 bases are TGTGCCAGTACCCCCGGCGACCGAATTAGCAATCAGCCCCAGCATTTT. It specifies CASTPGDRISNQPQHF.

V is TRBV5-5 and J is TRBJ2-5; 12 bases fit TRBD2. This CDR3 has 15 amino acids. Unmatched junction bases numbered 2, after V lost 3 bases and J lost 2 bases. The germline V gene encodes CDR1 SGHKS and CDR2 YYEKEE (reference sequence). The CDR3 reads CASSSGLAGQETQYF. DNA for the CDR3: TGTGCCAGCAGCTCGGGACTAGCGGGTCAAGAGACCCAGTACTTC.

The J gene is TRBJ2-3, the V gene TRBV7-9, with D possibly matching TRBD1 (6 bases). Germline CDR1 reads SEHNR; CDR2 reads FQNEAQ (reference sequence). The CDR3 sequence is 14 residues long. V dropped 5 bases and J dropped 0 bases, with 9 bases sitting between them. The CDR3 nucleotides are TGTGCCAGCAGCCTGGACAGCAGCACAGATACGCAGTATTTT. Amino acids: CASSLDSSTDTQYF.